The rows below give T cell receptor beta chains drawn from one sample of a study of T cell repertoires in cytomegalovirus infection. TCRdb re-called the reads through MiXCR, storing one row per CDR3 protein. The sample gives some 320,000 distinct CDR3 sequences, over 7.5% of which show up once; roughly 4% is in the top ten. Sequencing input: PBMCs. The receptors were sampled from a human donor in good health (CMV status not recorded). Some clones in this sample may be carry-over from other donors' samples. Both conserved end residues are part of each CDR3. Fields, in order: clone size, V gene, D gene, CDR3 length, J gene, CDR3 DNA, CDR3 protein. A D gene is named only where the DNA matches it firmly. Clone size is not always given. Where it is, it says once, few, many or a class for expanded clones.

clone_size: many; v_call: TRBV7-9; d_call: TRBD1; cdr3_length: 16; j_call: TRBJ1-5; cdr3_nt: TGTGCCAGCAGCGGAACCGGGACAGAGGTGGTTCAGCCCCAGCATTTT; cdr3_aa: CASSGTGTEVVQPQHF
clone_size: NA; v_call: TRBV12-3/TRBV12-4; d_call: TRBD1; cdr3_length: 17; j_call: TRBJ1-5; cdr3_nt: TGTGCCAGCAGTTCCGACCGGGACAGTCGATGGAATCAGCCCCAGCATTTT; cdr3_aa: CASSSDRDSRWNQPQHF
clone_size: few; v_call: TRBV7-2; d_call: NA; cdr3_length: 14; j_call: TRBJ1-4; cdr3_nt: TGTGCCAGCAGCTCAGGGGTGGCTAATGAAAAACTGTTTTTT; cdr3_aa: CASSSGVANEKLFF
clone_size: NA; v_call: TRBV24-1; d_call: NA; cdr3_length: 12; j_call: TRBJ1-1; cdr3_nt: TGTGCCACCAGTCTCAGGGGCAGCGAAGCTTTCTTT; cdr3_aa: CATSLRGSEAFF
clone_size: few; v_call: TRBV19; d_call: TRBD2; cdr3_length: 16; j_call: TRBJ2-1; cdr3_nt: TGTGCCAGTAGTATTGGGCTAGCGGGAGGGCCCTATGAGCAGTTCTTC; cdr3_aa: CASSIGLAGGPYEQFF
clone_size: many; v_call: TRBV7-2; d_call: NA; cdr3_length: 18; j_call: TRBJ1-1; cdr3_nt: TGTGCCAGCAGCTTACAGGCTGGGGGAGGGGGTAGGAGGACTGAAGCTTTCTTT; cdr3_aa: CASSLQAGGGGRRTEAFF
clone_size: many; v_call: TRBV7-3; d_call: TRBD2; cdr3_length: 16; j_call: TRBJ2-3; cdr3_nt: TGTGCCAGCAGCTTAATGCCAGCGGGGCCCACAGATACGCAGTATTTT; cdr3_aa: CASSLMPAGPTDTQYF
clone_size: NA; v_call: TRBV20-1; d_call: TRBD1; cdr3_length: 13; j_call: TRBJ1-1; cdr3_nt: TGCAGTGCTCACAGGGGAATGAACACTGAAGCTTTCTTT; cdr3_aa: CSAHRGMNTEAFF
clone_size: many; v_call: TRBV11-2; d_call: TRBD1; cdr3_length: 15; j_call: TRBJ1-1; cdr3_nt: TGTGCCAGCAGCCAACAGGGGGGAATGAACACTGAAGCTTTCTTT; cdr3_aa: CASSQQGGMNTEAFF
clone_size: few; v_call: TRBV6-2/TRBV6-3; d_call: TRBD1; cdr3_length: 15; j_call: TRBJ1-5; cdr3_nt: TGTGCCAGCAGTTCGGACAGGACCTCTAATCAGCCCCAGCATTTT; cdr3_aa: CASSSDRTSNQPQHF
clone_size: NA; v_call: TRBV10-3; d_call: NA; cdr3_length: 17; j_call: TRBJ1-2; cdr3_nt: TGTGCCATCAGTGAGTCGGTCACTAGCCTTGCTAACTATGGCTACACCTTC; cdr3_aa: CAISESVTSLANYGYTF
clone_size: NA; v_call: TRBV27; d_call: TRBD1; cdr3_length: 17; j_call: TRBJ1-2; cdr3_nt: TGTGCCAGCGCCGTGTGGAGGACAGGGCGGGATAGCTATGGCTACACCTTC; cdr3_aa: CASAVWRTGRDSYGYTF
clone_size: NA; v_call: TRBV7-2; d_call: NA; cdr3_length: 13; j_call: TRBJ2-7; cdr3_nt: TGTGCCAGCAGCTTAGTATCGGACTACGAGCAGTACTTC; cdr3_aa: CASSLVSDYEQYF
clone_size: NA; v_call: TRBV7-6; d_call: TRBD2; cdr3_length: 15; j_call: TRBJ2-1; cdr3_nt: TGTGCCAGCAGCTTCACTAGCGGGTTAATAAATGAGCAGTTCTTC; cdr3_aa: CASSFTSGLINEQFF
clone_size: few; v_call: TRBV6-2/TRBV6-3; d_call: TRBD2; cdr3_length: 15; j_call: TRBJ2-7; cdr3_nt: TGTGCCAGCAGTCGGGGAGGGACTCTTACCTACGAGCAGTACTTC; cdr3_aa: CASSRGGTLTYEQYF
clone_size: few; v_call: TRBV10-3; d_call: NA; cdr3_length: 12; j_call: TRBJ2-1; cdr3_nt: TGTGCCATCAGTGAGTCGAATAATGAGCAGTTCTTC; cdr3_aa: CAISESNNEQFF
clone_size: few; v_call: TRBV11-2; d_call: TRBD1; cdr3_length: 15; j_call: TRBJ1-2; cdr3_nt: TGTGCCAGCAGCTTCGAGGTCAGCAGGGGGAATCTCCACACCTTC; cdr3_aa: CASSFEVSRGNLHTF
clone_size: NA; v_call: TRBV11-3; d_call: NA; cdr3_length: 15; j_call: TRBJ2-3; cdr3_nt: TGTGCCAGCAGCTCCACAAGAGCTAGCACAGGTACGCAGTATTTT; cdr3_aa: CASSSTRASTGTQYF
clone_size: few; v_call: TRBV11-2; d_call: NA; cdr3_length: 14; j_call: TRBJ2-2; cdr3_nt: TGTGCCAGCAGTAGGTCGGGTGGCACCGGGGAGCTGTTTTTT; cdr3_aa: CASSRSGGTGELFF
clone_size: many; v_call: TRBV4-2; d_call: TRBD1; cdr3_length: 14; j_call: TRBJ2-7; cdr3_nt: TGTGCCAGCAGCAAAGCTGTGACAGGGTTCGAGCAGTACTTC; cdr3_aa: CASSKAVTGFEQYF
clone_size: many; v_call: TRBV7-2; d_call: TRBD1; cdr3_length: 13; j_call: TRBJ1-2; cdr3_nt: TGTGCCAGCAGCCCAGACAGGGACTCCGGCTACACCTTC; cdr3_aa: CASSPDRDSGYTF
clone_size: NA; v_call: TRBV28; d_call: TRBD2; cdr3_length: 14; j_call: TRBJ2-3; cdr3_nt: TGTGCCAGCAGTTTACCCGGGAGGAAAGATACGCAGTATTTT; cdr3_aa: CASSLPGRKDTQYF
clone_size: few; v_call: TRBV12-3/TRBV12-4; d_call: NA; cdr3_length: 16; j_call: TRBJ1-2; cdr3_nt: TGTGCCAGCAGTAGCTCGTCTCGACAGCGGGGAACTGGCTACACCTTC; cdr3_aa: CASSSSSRQRGTGYTF
clone_size: many; v_call: TRBV2; d_call: TRBD2; cdr3_length: 15; j_call: TRBJ2-3; cdr3_nt: TGTGCCAGCATCAAGACTAGCCAGAGCACAGATACGCAGTATTTT; cdr3_aa: CASIKTSQSTDTQYF
clone_size: many; v_call: TRBV7-9; d_call: TRBD1; cdr3_length: 17; j_call: TRBJ1-5; cdr3_nt: TGTGCCAGCAGCTTAGGGGCACAGGGGGCAAGCAATCAGCCCCAGCATTTT; cdr3_aa: CASSLGAQGASNQPQHF
clone_size: NA; v_call: TRBV12-3/TRBV12-4; d_call: NA; cdr3_length: 12; j_call: TRBJ2-7; cdr3_nt: TGTGCCAGCACTTCCACGGGGTACGAGCAGTACTTC; cdr3_aa: CASTSTGYEQYF
clone_size: many; v_call: TRBV7-6; d_call: NA; cdr3_length: 18; j_call: TRBJ2-3; cdr3_nt: TGTGCCAGCAGCTTAGGTCGATTAGGAACCGAATACACAGATACGCAGTATTTT; cdr3_aa: CASSLGRLGTEYTDTQYF
clone_size: many; v_call: TRBV5-8; d_call: NA; cdr3_length: 14; j_call: TRBJ2-7; cdr3_nt: TGTGCCAGCAGCACAGGAGGGGTCGGCTACGAGCAGTACTTC; cdr3_aa: CASSTGGVGYEQYF
clone_size: many; v_call: TRBV28; d_call: NA; cdr3_length: 17; j_call: TRBJ2-1; cdr3_nt: TGTGCCAGCAGCCTTTTCGGTGCGGAGAACCTCTACAATGAGCAGTTCTTC; cdr3_aa: CASSLFGAENLYNEQFF
clone_size: NA; v_call: TRBV7-9; d_call: NA; cdr3_length: 11; j_call: TRBJ2-3; cdr3_nt: TGTGCCAGCAGGTTCTTGGATACGCAGTATTTT; cdr3_aa: CASRFLDTQYF
clone_size: NA; v_call: TRBV19; d_call: NA; cdr3_length: 15; j_call: TRBJ1-1; cdr3_nt: TGTGCCACCCATGGGGGGGCAGGGCGGCGGACTGAAGCTTTCTTT; cdr3_aa: CATHGGAGRRTEAFF
clone_size: many; v_call: TRBV2; d_call: NA; cdr3_length: 17; j_call: TRBJ2-3; cdr3_nt: TGTGCCAGCAGTGACGGGGTAAGGGGCCGGAGCACAGATACGCAGTATTTT; cdr3_aa: CASSDGVRGRSTDTQYF
clone_size: many; v_call: TRBV7-2; d_call: TRBD1; cdr3_length: 15; j_call: TRBJ2-1; cdr3_nt: TGTGCCAGCAGCTTAGCGGGGACAGGGGGGGATGAGCAGTTCTTC; cdr3_aa: CASSLAGTGGDEQFF
clone_size: NA; v_call: TRBV5-6; d_call: NA; cdr3_length: 14; j_call: TRBJ2-1; cdr3_nt: TGTGCCAGCAGCCCTATGGGACCGCCATCTGAGCAGTTCTTC; cdr3_aa: CASSPMGPPSEQFF
clone_size: many; v_call: TRBV28; d_call: NA; cdr3_length: 17; j_call: TRBJ2-1; cdr3_nt: TGTGCCAGCAGTTCCCTCGTAGGGGGGACGAACTACAATGAGCAGTTCTTC; cdr3_aa: CASSSLVGGTNYNEQFF
clone_size: few; v_call: TRBV7-6; d_call: TRBD1; cdr3_length: 15; j_call: TRBJ2-3; cdr3_nt: TGTGCCAGCAGCTTAAACAGGGGAAACGCAGATACGCAGTATTTT; cdr3_aa: CASSLNRGNADTQYF
clone_size: NA; v_call: TRBV4-2; d_call: NA; cdr3_length: 14; j_call: TRBJ1-1; cdr3_nt: TGTGCCAGCAGCCAAGAACCCCAGAACACTGAAGCTTTCTTT; cdr3_aa: CASSQEPQNTEAFF
clone_size: NA; v_call: TRBV6-6; d_call: NA; cdr3_length: 16; j_call: TRBJ1-1; cdr3_nt: TGTGCCAGCAGTGTCGGGCCGTTTACGAGAAGACCTGAAGCTTTCTTT; cdr3_aa: CASSVGPFTRRPEAFF
clone_size: NA; v_call: TRBV10-3; d_call: TRBD1; cdr3_length: 15; j_call: TRBJ1-5; cdr3_nt: TGTGCCATCGGGCAGGGGGGAGATAGCAATCAGCCCCAGCATTTT; cdr3_aa: CAIGQGGDSNQPQHF
clone_size: NA; v_call: TRBV28; d_call: TRBD1; cdr3_length: 16; j_call: TRBJ1-3; cdr3_nt: TGTGCCAGCAGTGAGGACAGGGGGCGCCCTGGAAACACCATATATTTT; cdr3_aa: CASSEDRGRPGNTIYF
clone_size: few; v_call: TRBV19; d_call: NA; cdr3_length: 14; j_call: TRBJ2-2; cdr3_nt: TGTGCCAGTAGACAGGTGTCGAGCACCGGGGAGCTGTTTTTT; cdr3_aa: CASRQVSSTGELFF
clone_size: many; v_call: TRBV7-2; d_call: TRBD1; cdr3_length: 13; j_call: TRBJ1-2; cdr3_nt: TGTGCCAGCAGCCCGGCAGGGGGCGAAGGCTACACCTTC; cdr3_aa: CASSPAGGEGYTF
clone_size: many; v_call: TRBV29-1; d_call: TRBD1; cdr3_length: 13; j_call: TRBJ2-7; cdr3_nt: TGCAGCGTTCGTACAGGGGTCCCCTACGAGCAGTACTTC; cdr3_aa: CSVRTGVPYEQYF
clone_size: once; v_call: TRBV28; d_call: NA; cdr3_length: 11; j_call: TRBJ2-7; cdr3_nt: TGTGCCAGCAGTTTATTAGACGAGCAGTACTTC; cdr3_aa: CASSLLDEQYF
clone_size: NA; v_call: TRBV5-6; d_call: TRBD1; cdr3_length: 16; j_call: TRBJ2-1; cdr3_nt: TGTGCCAGCAGCTTGGTAGACAGGGACCTCTACAATGAGCAGTTCTTC; cdr3_aa: CASSLVDRDLYNEQFF
clone_size: many; v_call: TRBV7-3; d_call: TRBD2; cdr3_length: 15; j_call: TRBJ2-3; cdr3_nt: TGTGCCAGCAGCCCTAGCGGGAGGAGCACAGATACGCAGTATTTT; cdr3_aa: CASSPSGRSTDTQYF
clone_size: many; v_call: TRBV7-2; d_call: NA; cdr3_length: 11; j_call: TRBJ2-7; cdr3_nt: TGTGCCAGCACCGAAGGTTACGAGCAGTACTTC; cdr3_aa: CASTEGYEQYF